Reported below is one T cell receptor (beta chain). The CDR3 covers 14 residues. With 5 bases removed from V and 2 bases from J, the gap between germline ends came to 9 bases. The germline V gene encodes CDR1 KGHSH and CDR2 LQKENI. These data belong to a study of response to subunit inactivated influenza vaccine. TCRdb passed the RT-PCR reads through MiXCR, listing each CDR3 protein once. This table holds around 760,000 distinct CDR3 sequences, approximately 15% found once. This sample comprised PBMCs from blood, obtained 14 days before vaccination. The V and J genes are TRBV18 and TRBJ2-2; D unclear. The sequence was obtained from a man aged 45-65 years who received an inactivated influenza vaccine. The CDR3 sequence is CASSGVLNTGELFF. In nucleotides, the CDR3 is TGTGCCAGCTCAGGAGTACTTAACACCGGGGAGCTGTTTTTT. The variable domain in full, with the rest retrieved from reference TRBV18 and TRBJ2-2, is NAGVMQNPRHLVRRRGQEARLRCSPMKGHSHVYWYRQLPEEGLKFMVYLQKENIIDESGMPKERFSAEFPKEGPSILRIQQVVRGDSAAYFCASSGVLNTGELFFGEGSRLTVL.